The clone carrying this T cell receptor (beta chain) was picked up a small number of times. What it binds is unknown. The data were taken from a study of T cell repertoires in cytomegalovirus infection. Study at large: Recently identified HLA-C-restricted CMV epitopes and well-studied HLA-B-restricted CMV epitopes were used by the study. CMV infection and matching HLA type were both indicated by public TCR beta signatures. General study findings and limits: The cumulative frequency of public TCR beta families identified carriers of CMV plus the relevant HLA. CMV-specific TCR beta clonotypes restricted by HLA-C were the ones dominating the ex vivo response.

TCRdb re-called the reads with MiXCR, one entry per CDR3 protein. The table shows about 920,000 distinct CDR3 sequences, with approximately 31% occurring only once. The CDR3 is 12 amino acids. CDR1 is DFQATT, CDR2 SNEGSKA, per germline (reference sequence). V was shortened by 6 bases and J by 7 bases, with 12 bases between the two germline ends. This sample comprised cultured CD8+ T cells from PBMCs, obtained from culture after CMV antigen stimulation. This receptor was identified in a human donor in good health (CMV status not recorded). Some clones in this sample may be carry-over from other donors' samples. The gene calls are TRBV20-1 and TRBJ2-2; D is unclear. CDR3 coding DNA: TGCAGTGCGGCCCGCGAGAGCGGGGAGCTGTTTTTT. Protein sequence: CSAARESGELFF.